This T cell receptor (beta chain) was sequenced during a study of HIV-infected patients and healthy controls (dated by TCRdb to 2014 to 2015). For the wider study: CD4 counts were modestly but significantly increased in about 85% of the 16 patients after three months of therapy, but they remained below normal ranges. CD8 counts did not change consistently during early therapy, while the CD4:CD8 ratio increased slightly. An undetectable viral load was attained by 11 of 16 patients by the second bleed and by all patients after a further year of therapy. Patients lacked overall T-cell lymphocytopenia, and total CDR3 counts per chain did not differ significantly from controls. Whether deep TCR repertoire sequencing of small blood samples from HIV patients could capture immune perturbation and reconstitution was tested in the study. Results the study describes overall, beyond this receptor: Pairing of alpha and beta chains was not determined in the samples. Eight alpha and eight beta V genes showed significantly different mean usage between HIV-infected patients and controls. Roughly threefold more distinct CDR3s and higher Shannon diversity were observed in healthy control repertoires than in untreated HIV+ repertoires. HIV-associated CDR3s exhibited a significant reduction in frequency during therapy, whereas CMV-associated CDR3s exhibited no significant change, although the majority increased in frequency. Only sixteen HIV-infected individuals were processed, which the authors considered a major limit on how widely the findings apply. More CDR3s were shared between individuals among healthy controls than among HIV+ patients, as measured by Jaccard index and by the count of highly shared sequences. Rare events from HIV-infected data received too much weight under size-matching, and comparisons were complicated by unequal numbers of distinct sequences between patients and controls. Alpha-chain CDR3s from MAIT cells occurred at high frequency in healthy controls but were severely depleted in HIV+ repertoires. The apparent post-therapy recovery of the Gini index in HIV-infected patients was not reproduced in size-matched repertoire data. HIV-infected repertoires showed significantly elevated mean Gini indices relative to controls, which possibly reflects oligoclonality. In the study, no determination of donor HLA types was made. Using whole blood restricted sequencing depth and prevented separating the dynamics of distinct T-cell subpopulations. The observed differences in diversity were not explained by the slight differences in age and sex profiles between the study cohorts.

Via the germline V gene, CDR1 is ENHRY and CDR2 SYGVKD. Germline trimming amounts to 3 bases on V and 7 bases on J, with 13 as the count of junction bases outside the gene matches. Reading from cysteine to phenylalanine, the CDR3 counts 16 amino acids. CDR3 DNA is the only sequence kept; it has 48 bases, read in frame from the first base. Reverse transcription of approximately 500 ng RNA was performed with SuperScript III using primers directed against the alpha and beta constant regions. Separate alpha and beta chain libraries were generated by chain-specific third strand synthesis with multiplexing indices. The protocol used a single primer pair to amplify all rearrangements within a chain, which avoided primer bias, and attached molecular barcodes to each cDNA molecule. The SP2 sequencing primer site and a random hexamer were carried on a 5' RACE adapter, to which purified cDNA was joined by T4 RNA Ligase 1. With slow temperature ramps used to favor optimal annealing, second strand synthesis was primed from the SP2 site with Phusion polymerase. The 12-nucleotide barcode on each molecule comprised two random hexamer sequences, both introduced before amplification and concatenated. An amplification PCR of approximately 25 cycles with P5s and P7 primers came after a short first PCR that had added P5 and P7 adapter elements plus a second index. A total of 25 to 30 PCR cycles were applied to the libraries, which were quantified on a Qubit, sized on a Bioanalyzer, and diluted to about 3.8 nM. Normalized libraries were sequenced on an Illumina MiSeq with 2 x 250 paired-end kits. Reverse transcription reactions were cleaned up on MinElute columns and eluted into approximately 10 ul Tris-Cl. A 1:1 ratio of AMPure XP beads was used to clean the adapter ligations after they had run for roughly 25 hours at 16 degrees C. Turning to the authors' computational methods: A modified Decombinator that output V, J, insert and barcode information was used to process the demultiplexed FASTQ files. Any sequence that shared a barcode yet differed from the dominant sequence was discarded as an error, and the number of original cDNA molecules was estimated by counting barcodes clustered at Levenshtein distance 3. For downstream analyses, the R packages ineq, vegan, igraph and RCytoscape were used, along with IMGT nomenclature and CDR3 definitions. V gene usage was computed over distinct sequences, each TCR counted once to avoid skew from clonal expansion. Similarity networks connected unique CDR3 amino acid sequences within a donor whenever two sequences differed by a single Levenshtein edit. The authors compiled published HIV-specific CDR3s (roughly 86 alpha, approximately 640 beta) and CMV-specific CDR3s (roughly 12 alpha, over 200 beta) and searched for them in the repertoires. Lower sequence numbers were not the cause of the decreased diversity in patients, as random subsampling to size-matched repertoires showed. The public reads were reprocessed in TCRdb via fastp at Q25 and MiXCR, keeping in-frame beta chains. When rows share a CDR3 protein, they turn into one entry using the most common DNA and genes. The V and J calls and clone size are TCRdb's, not the authors'. The sample table shows 5,000 to 6,500 distinct CDR3 sequences, and around 8% are seen once. The ten biggest clones cover 20% of the sample.

Worth noting for this clonotype: Its antigen is currently not known. No per-base quality is available; no much larger clone lies one base away.

Whole blood was used without cell fractionation, so all unsorted peripheral T cells were reflected in the repertoire. For RNA extraction, 2.5 to 3 ml of peripheral blood was drawn into Tempus tubes. The study enrolled HIV-infected adults who had not yet received antiretroviral therapy and were about to begin treatment, and it processed the first sixteen eligible patients. Enrollment excluded patients who had febrile or AIDS-related illness, tumors, hepatitis B or C coinfection, immunomodulatory therapy, recent vaccination or treatment interruptions. The TURBO-DNase kit was used to remove leftover genomic DNA, and GLOBINclear was used to deplete globin mRNA. Pretreatment blood from HIV-infected patients was collected just before antiretroviral therapy was started.

The source of this sequence is an adult with HIV infection. The rearranged chain carries TRBV10-3 and TRBJ1-2; 8 bases in the junction line up with TRBD1. The material was blood, obtained before antiretroviral therapy. The sequenced DNA: TGTGCCATCAGTGAAGGACACGGACAGGGCAGGAGTGGCTACACCTTC. Its translation is CAISEGHGQGRSGYTF.